Shown below are 31 T cell receptor beta chains from a single sample sequenced in a study of T cells in localized non-small cell lung cancer. Libraries were prepared by immunoSEQ multiplex PCR; TCRdb keeps only in-frame clonotypes and omits some of them. The sample has 90,000 to 100,000 clones; roughly 93% are singletons. The material sequenced was PBMCs, taken before any cancer treatment. All receptors come from a woman aged 35 to 70 with stage II squamous cell lung carcinoma.

This clone was seen only once. The J gene is TRBJ2-7, the V gene TRBV7-8, with TRBD2 matching 7 bases. V trimming: 0 bases; J trimming: 1 base; junction bases outside the gene matches: 6. The germline V gene has CDR1 SGHVS and CDR2 FQNEAQ. This CDR3 contains 16 residues. DNA of the CDR3: TGTGCCAGCAGCTTAGCTGCGGGGGTTAGTTCCTACGAGCAGTACTTC. Translating gives CASSLAAGVSSYEQYF.

The chain combines TRBV15 with TRBJ1-1; D is perhaps TRBD1 (6 bases). The germline gives CDR1 LNHNV, CDR2 YYDKDF (reference sequence). This CDR3 comprises 14 residues. The V and J ends lost 6 bases and 3 bases respectively, with 14 bases between them. CDR3 amino acids: CATSPGVWDTEAFF. The CDR3 region has the DNA TGTGCCACCAGTCCAGGGGTTTGGGACACTGAAGCTTTCTTT.

The chain has TRBV25-1 and TRBJ1-2; 9 bases match TRBD1. Losses at the gene ends were 10 bases for V and 7 bases for J; bases not matched to a gene: 4. Germline CDR1 and CDR2: MGHDK and SYGVNS. This CDR3 is 11 amino acids long. CDR3 sequence reads: CATRTGAGYTF. As DNA, the CDR3 is TGTGCCACCAGGACAGGGGCTGGCTACACCTTC.

The chain uses TRBV10-2 and TRBJ1-1; D is unresolved. V was shortened by 0 bases and J by 8 bases, with 10 bases between the two germline ends. Germline CDR1 is WSHSY and CDR2 is SAAADI. The CDR3 loop spans 13 amino acids. The CDR3 reads CASSESRVREAFF. The CDR3 nucleotides read TGCGCCAGCAGTGAGTCGCGGGTTAGGGAAGCTTTCTTT.

The chain uses TRBV5-4 and TRBJ2-1; D may be TRBD2 (6 bases). V was shortened by 1 base and J by 7 bases, with 15 bases between the two germline ends. This CDR3 has 15 residues. Germline-derived CDR1 and CDR2 are SGHNT and YYREEE (reference sequence). The CDR3 DNA is TGTGCCAGCAGCTTGCCCCTGGGCGGGGCGAATGAGCAGTTCTTC. Encoded protein: CASSLPLGGANEQFF.

This rearrangement joins TRBV6-5 to TRBJ2-7; TRBD1 agrees at 7 bases. The V segment lost 2 bases and the J segment 0 bases; nucleotides outside the gene matches: 4. Germline CDR1 MNHEY, CDR2 SVGAGI. CDR3 length equals 15 residues. The CDR3 nucleotides read TGTGCCAGCAGTTACGCCGGGACAGTCTCCTACGAGCAGTACTTC. Its protein product is CASSYAGTVSYEQYF.

The chain has TRBV15 and TRBJ1-1; 7 bases are a match to TRBD1. The length of the CDR3 is 15 residues. The ends lost 4 bases at V and 5 bases at J; junction bases unmatched: 10. Germline V gene lookup returns CDR1 LNHNV and CDR2 YYDKDF (reference sequence). CDR3 sequence: CATSTWTGGKTEAFF. The CDR3 coding sequence is TGTGCCACCAGCACCTGGACAGGAGGAAAGACTGAAGCTTTCTTT.

This clone occurred many times. The rearrangement joins TRBV11-1 to TRBJ1-1; D gene ambiguous. Germline-derived CDR1 and CDR2 are SGHAT and FQDESV (reference sequence). With 1 base removed from V and 6 bases from J, the gap between germline ends came to 6 bases. The CDR3 has 12 amino acids. The CDR3 DNA follows: TGTGCCAGCAGCTTAGTAAGGGCTGAAGCTTTCTTT. Translating gives CASSLVRAEAFF. The full variable domain, completed using reference TRBV11-1 and TRBJ1-1, is EAEVAQSPRYKITEKSQAVAFWCDPISGHATLYWYRQILGQGPELLVQFQDESVVDDSQLPKDRFSAERLKGVDSTLKIQPAELGDSAMYLCASSLVRAEAFFGQGTRLTVV.

This clone was detected only a few times. This chain links TRBV12-5 with TRBJ1-1; D remains ambiguous. The CDR3 loop spans 14 amino acids. Looked up from germline, CDR1 is LGHNT and CDR2 is FRNRAP. Trimming took off 7 bases at V and 5 bases at J, with 17 bases between the two ends. As DNA, the CDR3 is TGTGCTAGTGTTCATTCCGGGATGAGGACTGAAGCTTTCTTT. Translated: CASVHSGMRTEAFF.

This rearrangement joins TRBV6-1 to TRBJ1-5, with D unresolved. The CDR3 is 13 residues long. From germline, CDR1 is MNHNS and CDR2 SASEGT. V lost 1 base, J lost 9 bases, and 10 bases lay in between. DNA for the CDR3: TGTGCCAGCAGTGAAGGAACGGGTATGCCCCAGCATTTT. Translation gives CASSEGTGMPQHF.

This sequence joins TRBV5-8 and TRBJ1-3, with D unresolved. V was cut by 2 bases and J by 3 bases, with 6 bases left in between. Germline lookup yields CDR1 SGHTS and CDR2 YDEGEE. This CDR3 is built from 13 residues. The CDR3 DNA follows: TGTGCCAGCAGCTTTTTGGGTGGAAACACCATATATTTT. It codes for CASSFLGGNTIYF.

The CDR3 DNA reads TGCAGCGTTGGGCCTAGCGGGCCAAGGAATGAGCAGTTCTTC. As protein: CSVGPSGPRNEQFF. The chain employs TRBV29-1 and TRBJ2-1, with TRBD2 identical over 8 bases. V gave up 4 bases and J gave up 7 bases; unmatched junction bases: 9. Germline V gives CDR1 SQVTM, CDR2 ANQGSEA. The CDR3 extends over 14 amino acids.

The chain recombines TRBV10-2 with TRBJ2-1, with 8 nucleotides matching TRBD2. This CDR3 comprises 13 residues. In germline, CDR1 is WSHSY, CDR2 SAAADI. V trimming: 2 bases; J trimming: 9 bases; junction bases outside the gene matches: 3. The CDR3 sequence: CASSEREGGEQFF. CDR3 sequence (DNA): TGCGCCAGCAGTGAGCGGGAGGGGGGTGAGCAGTTCTTC.

This chain uses TRBV2 with TRBJ2-7, with TRBD1 matching 8 bases. From germline, CDR1 is SNHLY and CDR2 FYNNEI. The CDR3 runs 15 residues. The ends lost 6 bases at V and 3 bases at J; junction bases unmatched: 10. The CDR3 sequence: CASSPDRGGRYEQYF. The CDR3 coding sequence is TGTGCCAGCAGCCCTGACAGGGGCGGCCGCTACGAGCAGTACTTC.

This chain connects TRBV11-2 to TRBJ2-3; TRBD1 matches at 7 bases. With V trimmed by 5 bases and J by 6 bases, 11 bases remained unmatched. This CDR3 region has 15 residues. Germline CDR1 SGHAT, CDR2 FQNNGV. CDR3 sequence: CASSHSDRASDTQYF. In DNA form, the CDR3 reads TGTGCCAGCAGCCATTCCGACAGGGCGAGTGATACGCAGTATTTT.

V usage is TRBV12-5 and J usage is TRBJ1-1; D may be TRBD1 (5 bases). Trimming removed 5 bases at V and 5 bases at J, with 9 bases between. The germline CDR1 and CDR2 sequences are LGHNT and FRNRAP. This CDR3 comprises 12 residues. The CDR3 loop is CASGRDGTEAFF. As DNA, the CDR3 is TGTGCTAGTGGTCGGGACGGTACTGAAGCTTTCTTT.

V gene TRBV28 combines with J gene TRBJ2-7; 8 positions match TRBD1. There are 14 residues in the CDR3. V shed 7 bases and J 6 bases; nucleotides not matched to a gene: 11. Germline CDR1 MDHEN, CDR2 SYDVKM. CDR3 sequence: CASTSPDRGREQYF. The CDR3 region has the DNA TGTGCCAGCACTTCACCTGACAGGGGTCGCGAGCAGTACTTC.

The chain couples TRBV5-4 to TRBJ1-5; D not resolved. Germline V gene data show CDR1 as SGHNT and CDR2 as YYREEE (reference sequence). The CDR3 is 15 residues long. V was shortened by 4 bases and J by 2 bases, with 13 bases between the two germline ends. The CDR3 bases are TGTGCCAGCAGCCCGGATCCTCGGGGCAATCAGCCCCAGCATTTT. It encodes CASSPDPRGNQPQHF.

The chain employs TRBV11-2 and TRBJ2-5; D is ambiguous. The germline CDR1 and CDR2 sequences are SGHAT and FQNNGV. The V gene lost 3 bases and the J gene lost 5 bases, with 4 bases spanning the gap. The CDR3 runs 11 residues. The CDR3 region has the DNA TGTGCCAGCAGCTTTCGGGAGACCCAGTACTTC. It translates to CASSFRETQYF.

The chain couples TRBV6-5 to TRBJ1-1; possibly TRBD1 for D (5 bases). This CDR3 has 11 amino acids. Germline V lookup: CDR1 MNHEY, CDR2 SVGAGI. V was trimmed by 7 bases and J by 5 bases, leaving 8 bases between them. The CDR3: CASTRGTEAFF. CDR3 bases: TGTGCCAGCACTCGGGGGACTGAAGCTTTCTTT.

The chain recombines TRBV9 with TRBJ1-3; 7 nucleotides match TRBD1. The CDR3 spans 14 residues. Germline CDR1 and CDR2: SGDLS and YYNGEE. The trim removed 4 bases at V and 3 bases at J, leaving 4 bases unmatched. The CDR3 spells CASSRQGIGNTIYF. Here the CDR3 DNA reads TGTGCCAGCAGCAGACAGGGCATTGGAAACACCATATATTTT.

This clone appeared a single time. The J gene is TRBJ2-1, the V gene TRBV4-2; 8 bases align to TRBD1. In germline, CDR1 is LGHNA, CDR2 YNFKEQ. The V gene end was trimmed by 3 bases and the J gene end by 3 bases; junction bases not matched to a gene: 10. This CDR3 comprises 17 residues. The CDR3 is CASSQERGQVFYNEQFF. CDR3 coding DNA: TGTGCCAGCAGCCAGGAGAGGGGACAGGTCTTCTACAATGAGCAGTTCTTC.

This chain uses TRBV5-1 with TRBJ2-1; no definite D call. Germline CDR1 SGHRS, CDR2 YFSETQ. V lost 9 bases, J lost 1 base, and 14 bases lay in between. The CDR3 is 14 residues long. CDR3 coding DNA: TGCGCCATCGCGACACCCCCTTCCTACAATGAGCAGTTCTTC. Protein product: CAIATPPSYNEQFF.

CDR3 in amino acids: CATNPKGTNYGYTF. The CDR3, as DNA: TGTGCCACCAACCCGAAGGGGACTAACTATGGCTACACCTTC. This chain uses TRBV15 with TRBJ1-2; a weak D match, TRBD1 (5 bases). V was shortened by 7 bases and J by 0 bases, with 12 bases between the two germline ends. Germline loops: CDR1 LNHNV, CDR2 YYDKDF (reference sequence). There are 14 residues in the CDR3. The entire variable domain, with the rest obtained from reference TRBV15 and TRBJ1-2, is as follows: DAMVIQNPRYQVTQFGKPVTLSCSQTLNHNVMYWYQQKSSQAPKLLFHYYDKDFNNEADTPDNFQSRRPNTSFCFLDIRSPGLGDTAMYLCATNPKGTNYGYTFGSGTRLTVV.

V and J are TRBV7-8 and TRBJ1-1; D not resolved. The ends were cut back, 5 bases at V and 1 base at J, with 2 bases in the middle. CDR3 length: 11 residues. From germline, CDR1 is SGHVS and CDR2 FQNEAQ. The CDR3 sequence: CASSQNTEAFF. The CDR3 nucleotides are TGTGCCAGCAGCCAGAACACTGAAGCTTTCTTT.

Details on this clone: This same CDR3 is encoded by further DNA sequences in the sample. This chain uses TRBV5-1 with TRBJ2-6; D not certain. The germline V and J ends were trimmed by 0 bases and 0 bases, with 4 bases remaining between them. The CDR3 sequence is 15 residues long. Germline V lookup: CDR1 SGHRS, CDR2 YFSETQ. The CDR3 DNA reads as TGCGCCAGCAGCTTGGGGGACTCTGGGGCCAACGTCCTGACTTTC. It is translated as CASSLGDSGANVLTF.

The gene calls are TRBV11-2 and TRBJ1-1; a weak D match, TRBD1 (6 bases). Looked up from germline, CDR1 is SGHAT and CDR2 is FQNNGV. The CDR3 covers 16 residues. V gave up 7 bases and J gave up 1 base, with 19 bases separating them. The DNA of the CDR3 is TGTGCCAGCACCAGGACAGCCACAACATCGAACACTGAAGCTTTCTTT. Translating gives CASTRTATTSNTEAFF. The whole variable domain, filled in from reference TRBV11-2 and TRBJ1-1, reads EAGVAQSPRYKIIEKRQSVAFWCNPISGHATLYWYQQILGQGPKLLIQFQNNGVVDDSQLPKDRFSAERLKGVDSTLKIQPAKLEDSAVYLCASTRTATTSNTEAFFGQGTRLTVV.

J is TRBJ2-1 and V is TRBV29-1, with TRBD2 identical over 8 bases. The CDR3 is 13 amino acids. V was clipped by 3 bases and J by 7 bases; unmatched bases: 5. The germline V gene has CDR1 SQVTM and CDR2 ANQGSEA. The CDR3 sequence is CSVERGVGNEQFF. CDR3 in DNA: TGCAGCGTTGAGCGGGGGGTGGGTAATGAGCAGTTCTTC.

This rearrangement joins TRBV2 to TRBJ1-2, with 8 bases matching TRBD1. From germline, CDR1 is SNHLY and CDR2 FYNNEI. Losses at the gene ends were 5 bases for V and 7 bases for J; bases not matched to a gene: 15. The CDR3 extends over 16 amino acids. The CDR3 nucleotides read TGTGCCAGCAGTCCGCGCTTGACAGGGGTTCGGGGTGGCTACACCTTC. It yields the protein CASSPRLTGVRGGYTF.

This rearrangement joins TRBV7-6 to TRBJ2-3; D is possibly TRBD1 or TRBD2 (5 bases each). The germline V gene encodes CDR1 SGHVS and CDR2 FNYEAQ. Trimming removed 3 bases from V and 2 bases from J, with 15 bases in between. The CDR3 has 16 residues. The CDR3 bases are TGTGCCAGCAGCTTGACGAGGGACCGCTTCACAGATACGCAGTATTTT. It is translated as CASSLTRDRFTDTQYF.

This clone qualifies as large. This chain connects TRBV6-1 to TRBJ2-5; no definite D call. The CDR3 consists of 14 residues. Looked up from germline, CDR1 is MNHNS and CDR2 is SASEGT. V lost 2 bases and J 5 bases, leaving 12 bases between the germline ends. CDR3 protein: CASSEIDGRETQYF. In DNA, the CDR3 is TGTGCCAGCAGTGAAATCGACGGCCGGGAGACCCAGTACTTC.